This T cell receptor (beta chain) is drawn from a study of PD-1 blockade in classical Hodgkin lymphoma. Study details: Nivolumab was administered to patients intravenously at 3 mg/kg every 2 weeks.

With regard to this clone: What it binds is not known.

The CDR3 loop spans 14 amino acids. The V gene lost 3 bases and the J gene lost 1 base, with 8 bases spanning the gap. Germline V CDR1 and CDR2: SGHTA, FQGTGA. Generated by immunoSEQ multiplex PCR, the TCRdb table keeps only in-frame clones and is missing some. This table holds roughly 100,000 clones, just under 80% found once. Study-wide points: Patients starting nivolumab less than 1 year after ASCT had lower diversity and were excluded from later analyses.

Time point: cycle 4 day 1 (C4D1), after five to seven weeks of nivolumab. Every patient had relapsed following autologous stem cell transplantation, and cohorts differed in brentuximab vedotin exposure. The clonotype originates from a human donor with classical Hodgkin lymphoma. The chain joins TRBV7-3 to TRBJ2-3; unclear D gene. The sample here was peripheral blood mononuclear cells (PBMCs), taken before the fourth cycle of nivolumab. CDR3 loop: CASSLGSGTDTQYF. The CDR3 bases are TGTGCCAGCAGCTTGGGTAGTGGCACAGATACGCAGTATTTT.